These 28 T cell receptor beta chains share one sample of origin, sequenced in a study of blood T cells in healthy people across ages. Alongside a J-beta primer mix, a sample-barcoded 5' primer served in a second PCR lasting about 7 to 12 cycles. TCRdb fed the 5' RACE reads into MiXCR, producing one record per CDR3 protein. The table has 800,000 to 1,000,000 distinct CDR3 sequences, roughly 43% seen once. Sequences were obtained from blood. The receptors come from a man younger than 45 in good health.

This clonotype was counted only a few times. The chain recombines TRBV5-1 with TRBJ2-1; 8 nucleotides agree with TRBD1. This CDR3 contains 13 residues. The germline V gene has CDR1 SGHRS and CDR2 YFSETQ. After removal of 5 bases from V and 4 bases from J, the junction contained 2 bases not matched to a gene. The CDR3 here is CASRDREYNEQFF. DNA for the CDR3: TGCGCCAGCAGGGACAGGGAATACAATGAGCAGTTCTTC.

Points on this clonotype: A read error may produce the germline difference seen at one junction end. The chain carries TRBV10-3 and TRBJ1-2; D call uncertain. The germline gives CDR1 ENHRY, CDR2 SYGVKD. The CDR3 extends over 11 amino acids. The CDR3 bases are TGTACCATCACTGACGGAACTGGCTACACCTTC. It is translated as CTITDGTGYTF.

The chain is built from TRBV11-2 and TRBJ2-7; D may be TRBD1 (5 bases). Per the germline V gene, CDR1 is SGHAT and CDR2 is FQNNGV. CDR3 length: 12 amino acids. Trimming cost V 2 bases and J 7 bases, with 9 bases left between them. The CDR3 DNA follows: TGTGCCAGCAGCTTACATGCAGGGGAGCAGTACTTC. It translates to CASSLHAGEQYF.

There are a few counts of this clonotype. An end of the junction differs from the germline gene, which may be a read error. CDR3 region: CASSSGTGSGETQYF. CDR3 in DNA: TGTGCTAGCAGCTCAGGGACAGGGTCAGGAGAGACCCAGTACTTC. The chain carries TRBV7-7 and TRBJ2-5; 9 bases agree with TRBD1. CDR3 length: 15 amino acids. The V gene's germline CDR1 is SSHAT and CDR2 FNYEAQ (reference sequence).

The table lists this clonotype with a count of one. CDR3 DNA: TGTGCCAGCTCTTCAGGGGACGGCTACGAGCAGTACTTC. This gives the protein CASSSGDGYEQYF. The rearrangement links TRBV18 to TRBJ2-7; TRBD1 is a possible D gene (6 bases). V was clipped by 6 bases and J by 3 bases, with 12 bases between them. The CDR3 totals 13 residues. Germline V gene data show CDR1 as KGHSH and CDR2 as LQKENI. The entire variable domain, with the rest obtained from reference TRBV18 and TRBJ2-7, is as follows: NAGVMQNPRHLVRRRGQEARLRCSPMKGHSHVYWYRQLPEEGLKFMVYLQKENIIDESGMPKERFSAEFPKEGPSILRIQQVVRGDSAAYFCASSSGDGYEQYFGPGTRLTVT.

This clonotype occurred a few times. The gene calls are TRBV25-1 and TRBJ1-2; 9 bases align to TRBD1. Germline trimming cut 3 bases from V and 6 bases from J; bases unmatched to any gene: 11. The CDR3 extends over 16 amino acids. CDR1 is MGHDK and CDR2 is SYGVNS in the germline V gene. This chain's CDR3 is CASSEFEGTGFDGYTF. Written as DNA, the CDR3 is TGTGCCAGCAGTGAGTTTGAGGGGACAGGGTTCGATGGCTACACCTTC.

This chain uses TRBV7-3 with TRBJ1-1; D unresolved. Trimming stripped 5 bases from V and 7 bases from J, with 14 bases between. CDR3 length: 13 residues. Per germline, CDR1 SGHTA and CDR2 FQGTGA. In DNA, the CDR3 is TGTGCCAGCAGCCCAGAAGGGAGACATGAAGCTTTCTTT. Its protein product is CASSPEGRHEAFF.

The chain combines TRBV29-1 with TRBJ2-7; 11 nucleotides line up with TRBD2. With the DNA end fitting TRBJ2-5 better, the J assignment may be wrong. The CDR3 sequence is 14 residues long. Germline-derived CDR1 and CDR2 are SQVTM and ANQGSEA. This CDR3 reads CSAYPGLAEETQYF. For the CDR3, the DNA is TGCAGCGCCTACCCGGGACTAGCGGAAGAGACCCAGTACTTC.

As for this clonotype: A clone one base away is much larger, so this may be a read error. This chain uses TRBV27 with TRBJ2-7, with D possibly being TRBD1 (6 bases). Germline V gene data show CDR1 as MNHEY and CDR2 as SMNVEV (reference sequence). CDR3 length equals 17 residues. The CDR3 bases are TGTTCCAGCAGACGCTCGACCGGGACACTCAGCACCTACGAGCAGTACTTC. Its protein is CSSRRSTGTLSTYEQYF.

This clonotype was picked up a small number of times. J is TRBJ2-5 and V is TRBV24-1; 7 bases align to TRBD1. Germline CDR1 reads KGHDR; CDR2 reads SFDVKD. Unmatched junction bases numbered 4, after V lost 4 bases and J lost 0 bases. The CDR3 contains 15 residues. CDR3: CATSDPTGHQETQYF. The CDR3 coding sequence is TGTGCCACCAGTGACCCGACAGGGCACCAAGAGACCCAGTACTTC.

In DNA, the CDR3 is TGTGCCAGCAGCCACCGGACTAATGAAAAACTGTTTTTT. It yields the protein CASSHRTNEKLFF. J is TRBJ1-4 and V is TRBV3-1, with D uncertain. The CDR3 runs to 13 residues. Trimming shortened V by 3 bases and J by 2 bases, and 4 bases separated the two germline ends. Germline V gene lookup returns CDR1 LGHDT and CDR2 YNNKEL (reference sequence).

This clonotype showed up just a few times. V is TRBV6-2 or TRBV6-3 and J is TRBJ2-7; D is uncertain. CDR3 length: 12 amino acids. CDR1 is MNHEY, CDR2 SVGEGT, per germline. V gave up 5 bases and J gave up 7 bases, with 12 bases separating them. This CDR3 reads CASSGRSWEQYF. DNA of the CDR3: TGTGCCAGCAGTGGACGGAGTTGGGAGCAGTACTTC.

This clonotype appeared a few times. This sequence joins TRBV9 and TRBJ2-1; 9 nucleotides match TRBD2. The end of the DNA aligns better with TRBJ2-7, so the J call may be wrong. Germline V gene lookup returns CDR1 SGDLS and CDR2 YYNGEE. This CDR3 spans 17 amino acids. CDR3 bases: TGTGCCAGCAGGGCGGGGGGGATTTCTTCCTCCTACAATGAGCAGTACTTC. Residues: CASRAGGISSSYNEQYF.

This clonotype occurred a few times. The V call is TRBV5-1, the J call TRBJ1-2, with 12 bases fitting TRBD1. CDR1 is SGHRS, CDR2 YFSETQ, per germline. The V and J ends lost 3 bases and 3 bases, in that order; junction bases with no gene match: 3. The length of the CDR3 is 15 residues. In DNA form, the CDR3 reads TGCGCCAGCAGCTCGGGACAGGGGGCCTACTATGGCTACACCTTC. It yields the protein CASSSGQGAYYGYTF.

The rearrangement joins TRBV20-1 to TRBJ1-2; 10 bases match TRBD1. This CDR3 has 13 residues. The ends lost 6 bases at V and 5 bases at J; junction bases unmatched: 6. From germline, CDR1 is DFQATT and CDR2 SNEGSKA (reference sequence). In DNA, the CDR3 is TGCAGTGCCCGACAGGGGGCCTTGTATGGCTACACCTTC. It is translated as CSARQGALYGYTF.

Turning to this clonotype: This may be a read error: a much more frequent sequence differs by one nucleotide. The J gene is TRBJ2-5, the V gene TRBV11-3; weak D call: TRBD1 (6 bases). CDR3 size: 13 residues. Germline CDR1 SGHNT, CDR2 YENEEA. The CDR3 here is CAGSLDRKKTQYF. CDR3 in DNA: TGTGCCGGCAGCTTAGACAGGAAAAAGACCCAGTACTTC.

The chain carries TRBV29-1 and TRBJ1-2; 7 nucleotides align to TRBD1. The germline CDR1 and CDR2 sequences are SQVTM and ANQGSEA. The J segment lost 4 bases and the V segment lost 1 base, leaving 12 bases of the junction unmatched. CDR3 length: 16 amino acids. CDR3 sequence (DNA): TGCAGCGTTGAAGGGGTCGAGGGGGCGTATATCTATGGCTACACCTTC. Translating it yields CSVEGVEGAYIYGYTF.

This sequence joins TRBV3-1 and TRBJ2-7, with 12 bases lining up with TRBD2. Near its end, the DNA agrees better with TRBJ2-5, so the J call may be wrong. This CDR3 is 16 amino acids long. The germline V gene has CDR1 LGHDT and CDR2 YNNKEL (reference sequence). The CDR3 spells CASSSTSGGPQETQYF. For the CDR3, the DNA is TGTGCCAGCAGCTCCACTAGCGGGGGGCCACAAGAGACCCAGTACTTC.

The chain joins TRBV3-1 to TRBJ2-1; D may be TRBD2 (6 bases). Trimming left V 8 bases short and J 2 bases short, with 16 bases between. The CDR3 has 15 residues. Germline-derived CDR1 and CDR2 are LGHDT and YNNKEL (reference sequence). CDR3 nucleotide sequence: TGTGCCAGCGTACCCGGGACTGCACCCTACAATGAGCAGTTCTTC. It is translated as CASVPGTAPYNEQFF.

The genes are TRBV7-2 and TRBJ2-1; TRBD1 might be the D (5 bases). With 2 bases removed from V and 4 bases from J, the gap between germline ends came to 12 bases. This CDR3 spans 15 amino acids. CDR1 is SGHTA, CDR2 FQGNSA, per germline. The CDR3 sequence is CASSLIQGSYNEQFF. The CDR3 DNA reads TGTGCCAGCAGCTTAATCCAGGGCTCATACAATGAGCAGTTCTTC.

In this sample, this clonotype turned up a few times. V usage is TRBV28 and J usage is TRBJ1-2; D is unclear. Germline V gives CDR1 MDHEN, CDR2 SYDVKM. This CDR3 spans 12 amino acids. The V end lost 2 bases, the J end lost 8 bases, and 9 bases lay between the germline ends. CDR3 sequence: CASSLRGGGYTF. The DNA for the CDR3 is TGTGCCAGCAGTTTACGTGGCGGCGGCTACACCTTC.

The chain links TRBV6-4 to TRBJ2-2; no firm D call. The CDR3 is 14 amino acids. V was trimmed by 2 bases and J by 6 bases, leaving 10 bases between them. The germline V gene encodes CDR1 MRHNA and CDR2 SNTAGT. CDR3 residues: CASSDHPGSGELFF. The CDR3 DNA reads TGTGCCAGCAGTGACCACCCGGGTTCCGGGGAGCTGTTTTTT.

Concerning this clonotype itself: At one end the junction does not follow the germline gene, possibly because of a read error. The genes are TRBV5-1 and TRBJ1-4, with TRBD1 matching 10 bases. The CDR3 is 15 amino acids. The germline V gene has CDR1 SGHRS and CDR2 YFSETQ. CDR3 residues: CASSLGTGVNEELFF. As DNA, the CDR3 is TGCGCCAGCAGCCTTGGGACAGGGGTAAATGAAGAACTGTTTTTT.

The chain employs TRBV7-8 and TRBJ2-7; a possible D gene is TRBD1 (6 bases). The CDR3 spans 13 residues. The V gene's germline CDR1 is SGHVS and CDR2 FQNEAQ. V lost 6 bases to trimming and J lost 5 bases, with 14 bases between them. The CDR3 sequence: CASRPTGRNEQYF. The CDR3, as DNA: TGTGCCAGCAGACCTACAGGGCGCAACGAGCAGTACTTC.

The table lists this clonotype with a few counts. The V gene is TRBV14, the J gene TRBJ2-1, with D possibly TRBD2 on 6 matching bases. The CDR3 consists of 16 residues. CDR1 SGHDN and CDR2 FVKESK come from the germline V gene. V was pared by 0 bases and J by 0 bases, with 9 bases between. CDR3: CASSQDGGTSYNEQFF. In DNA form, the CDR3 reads TGTGCCAGCAGCCAAGACGGGGGAACCTCCTACAATGAGCAGTTCTTC.

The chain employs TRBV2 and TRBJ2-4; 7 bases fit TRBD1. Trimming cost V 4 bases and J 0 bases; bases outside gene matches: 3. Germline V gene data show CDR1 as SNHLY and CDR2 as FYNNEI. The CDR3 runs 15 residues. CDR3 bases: TGTGCCAGCAGTGGGGACAGACTAGCCAAAAACATTCAGTACTTC. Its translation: CASSGDRLAKNIQYF.

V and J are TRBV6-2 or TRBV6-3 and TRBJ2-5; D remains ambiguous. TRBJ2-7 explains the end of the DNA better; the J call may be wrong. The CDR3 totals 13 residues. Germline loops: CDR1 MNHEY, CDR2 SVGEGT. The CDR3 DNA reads TGTGCCAGCAGTTATAGTCTACCCGGCGAGCAGTACTTC. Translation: CASSYSLPGEQYF.

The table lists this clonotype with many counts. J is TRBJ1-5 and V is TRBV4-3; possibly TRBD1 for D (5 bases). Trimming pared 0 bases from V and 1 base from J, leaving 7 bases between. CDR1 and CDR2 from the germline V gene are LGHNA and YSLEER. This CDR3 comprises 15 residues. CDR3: CASSQEGTSNQPQHF. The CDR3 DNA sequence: TGCGCCAGCAGCCAAGAAGGGACCAGCAATCAGCCCCAGCATTTT.